Each of the 27 T cell receptor beta chains below was sequenced from the same sample in a study of T cell repertoires in cytomegalovirus infection (dated by TCRdb to the late 2010s). TCRdb shows the sequencer as Illumina HiSeq 1500. TCRdb ran its own pipeline on the public reads, namely fastp trimming at Q25 and MiXCR clone calling, and kept in-frame beta chains. Rows merge per CDR3 protein into single entries with the most common DNA and genes. The sample includes about half a million distinct CDR3 sequences, with more than 30% observed a single time. Clones ranked in the top ten supply about 17% of the sample. These receptors lack a known antigen. This sample's treatment or condition label indicates: in vitro stimulation with specific CMV peptide epitopes to enrich CMV-specific T cells. The sequencing here drew on cultured PBMCs, taken from culture after CMV antigen stimulation. Every receptor here comes from a human donor in good health (CMV status not recorded). Some clones in this sample may be carry-over from other donors' samples.

This rearrangement joins TRBV30 to TRBJ2-1; unclear D gene. Germline lookup yields CDR1 GTSNPN and CDR2 SVGIG (reference sequence). This CDR3 is 12 amino acids long. V gave up 4 bases and J gave up 8 bases, with 12 bases separating them. The CDR3 region has the DNA TGTGCCTGGATGCGTCAGTCCCATGAGCAGTTCTTC. Translated, it gives CAWMRQSHEQFF.

The V gene is TRBV7-2, the J gene TRBJ1-5; the D is unclear. In germline, CDR1 is SGHTA, CDR2 FQGNSA. V was cut by 5 bases and J by 1 base, with 12 bases left in between. The CDR3 extends over 15 amino acids. CDR3 DNA: TGTGCCAGCAGCCCAGGAGATCTCAGCAATCAGCCCCAGCATTTT. Translating gives CASSPGDLSNQPQHF.

V is TRBV25-1 and J is TRBJ1-2; D ambiguous. There are 13 residues in the CDR3. Trimming pared 4 bases from V and 8 bases from J, leaving 14 bases between. Germline lookup yields CDR1 MGHDK and CDR2 SYGVNS. The DNA for the CDR3 is TGTGCCAGCAGTGGGACCCTGTCGAGGGGCTACACCTTC. Its translation is CASSGTLSRGYTF.

This clonotype was observed a few times. The chain employs TRBV7-6 and TRBJ1-6; no clear D. The CDR3 is 14 amino acids. Germline V gives CDR1 SGHVS, CDR2 FNYEAQ. The ends were cut back, 1 base at V and 5 bases at J, with 6 bases in the middle. CDR3 coding DNA: TGTGCCAGCAGCTTAGGGGTGAATAATTCACCCCTCCACTTT. Its translation is CASSLGVNNSPLHF.

This clonotype occurred a few times. CDR3 region: CSVFADEQFF. CDR3 sequence (DNA): TGCAGCGTTTTCGCCGATGAGCAGTTCTTC. The rearrangement uses TRBV29-1 and TRBJ2-1; D is unresolved. Germline V gives CDR1 SQVTM, CDR2 ANQGSEA. V gave up 5 bases and J gave up 8 bases, with 7 bases separating them. The CDR3 sequence is 10 residues long.

This clonotype has at least ten counts. The chain uses TRBV7-2 and TRBJ1-1; 9 bases map to TRBD1. The CDR3 runs 15 residues. Germline V gene lookup returns CDR1 SGHTA and CDR2 FQGNSA. The trim removed 2 bases at V and 3 bases at J, leaving 4 bases unmatched. Here the CDR3 DNA reads TGTGCCAGCAGCTTAACAGGGGGCTCGCACACTGAAGCTTTCTTT. This gives the protein CASSLTGGSHTEAFF.

Of note for this clonotype: A much larger clonotype is one base distant, so this may be a read error. The chain is built from TRBV7-1 and TRBJ1-2; TRBD1 matches 8 bases. TRBV7-1 is classed as an ORF, of uncertain function. This CDR3 contains 11 residues. This CDR3 is CTSSSGGGYTF. The CDR3, as DNA: TGTACCAGCAGCTCAGGGGGCGGCTACACCTTC.

This clonotype was counted a few times. The rearrangement links TRBV7-6 to TRBJ2-3, with TRBD2 matching over 8 bases. This CDR3 has 14 amino acids. In germline, CDR1 is SGHVS, CDR2 FNYEAQ. V shed 5 bases and J 3 bases; nucleotides not matched to a gene: 4. CDR3 sequence (DNA): TGTGCCAGCAGCCTTAGCGGGAAGACAGATACGCAGTATTTT. Translation: CASSLSGKTDTQYF. Drawing the rest from reference TRBV7-6 and TRBJ2-3, the complete variable domain is GAGVSQSPRYKVTKRGQDVALRCDPISGHVSLYWYRQALGQGPEFLTYFNYEAQQDKSGLPNDRFSAERPEGSISTLTIQRTEQRDSAMYRCASSLSGKTDTQYFGPGTRLTVL.

This clonotype has a single count. The chain uses TRBV19 and TRBJ1-5, with a possible D match to TRBD1 (5 bases). Germline assignment: CDR1 LNHDA and CDR2 SQIVND (reference sequence). This CDR3 contains 15 residues. V dropped 3 bases and J dropped 6 bases, with 15 bases sitting between them. CDR3 nucleotides: TGTGCCAGTAGTATTGGAGGGGTGGTGGGTCAGCCCCAGCATTTT. Protein sequence: CASSIGGVVGQPQHF.

The J gene is TRBJ2-7, the V gene TRBV2, with 7 bases fitting TRBD2. The CDR3 covers 18 residues. With V trimmed by 2 bases and J by 3 bases, 16 bases remained unmatched. CDR1 SNHLY and CDR2 FYNNEI come from the germline V gene. CDR3 in DNA: TGTGCCAGCAGTGAACGGGCTAGCGGAGACCCGAAATACTACGAGCAGTACTTC. Protein sequence: CASSERASGDPKYYEQYF.

The chain combines TRBV11-2 with TRBJ2-7; TRBD2 matches 8 bases. This CDR3 region has 18 residues. Germline lookup yields CDR1 SGHAT and CDR2 FQNNGV. The trim removed 0 bases at V and 6 bases at J, leaving 16 bases unmatched. The CDR3 DNA reads TGTGCCAGCAGCTTAGATGGCTTAGCGGGACCAACTTACGGCGAGCAGTACTTC. Translated: CASSLDGLAGPTYGEQYF.

This chain joins TRBV7-9 and TRBJ2-1; the D gene is possibly TRBD2 (7 bases). V shed 5 bases and J shed 8 bases, with 16 bases lying between them. Looked up from germline, CDR1 is SEHNR and CDR2 is FQNEAQ (reference sequence). The CDR3 totals 14 residues. CDR3 loop: CASSLRGGVHEQFF. DNA of the CDR3: TGTGCCAGCAGCCTTAGGGGGGGGGTGCATGAGCAGTTCTTC.

This clonotype appeared once. CDR3 DNA: TGCAGTGCCCTAGCGGAGCACACAGATACGCAGTATTTT. This translates into CSALAEHTDTQYF. The rearrangement joins TRBV20-1 to TRBJ2-3; 7 nucleotides line up with TRBD2. With V trimmed by 6 bases and J by 2 bases, 5 bases remained unmatched. The CDR3 loop spans 13 amino acids. Germline values: CDR1 DFQATT, CDR2 SNEGSKA (reference sequence).

V gene TRBV12-3 or TRBV12-4 combines with J gene TRBJ1-6, with D tentatively TRBD1 (6 bases). The V gene lost 0 bases and the J gene lost 8 bases, with 14 bases spanning the gap. The CDR3 is made up of 16 amino acids. The CDR3 here is CASSLAEGGAYSPLHF. Here the CDR3 DNA reads TGTGCCAGCAGTTTAGCGGAGGGGGGCGCTTATTCACCCCTCCACTTT.

The sample holds a few counts of this clonotype. The rearrangement joins TRBV7-2 to TRBJ2-1, with D possibly being TRBD2 (5 bases). V lost 5 bases and J lost 8, with 13 bases in between. Germline lookup yields CDR1 SGHTA and CDR2 FQGNSA. This CDR3 is built from 13 residues. CDR3 in amino acids: CASSTRARDEQFF. CDR3 sequence (DNA): TGTGCCAGCAGCACTAGGGCCCGGGATGAGCAGTTCTTC.

The J gene is TRBJ2-3, the V gene TRBV6-1, with D perhaps given as TRBD1 or TRBD2 (5 bases each). Germline loops: CDR1 MNHNS, CDR2 SASEGT. The V and J ends lost 7 bases and 0 bases respectively, with 11 bases between them. The CDR3 has 14 amino acids. This chain's CDR3 is CASISRDSTDTQYF. CDR3 bases: TGTGCCAGCATCTCCCGGGACAGCACAGATACGCAGTATTTT.

This clonotype was observed a few times. As DNA, the CDR3 is TGTGCCAGCAGCTTAGGGGGGAGGACAGTTAGCAATCAGCCCCAGCATTTT. The encoded protein is CASSLGGRTVSNQPQHF. The genes are TRBV7-2 and TRBJ1-5; a weak D match, TRBD1 (6 bases). V lost 1 base and J 0 bases, leaving 13 bases between the germline ends. Germline lookup yields CDR1 SGHTA and CDR2 FQGNSA. The CDR3 is made up of 17 amino acids.

This clonotype came up many times. This rearrangement joins TRBV7-2 to TRBJ2-3; D gene unclear. V lost 1 base to trimming and J lost 2 bases, with 4 bases between them. The CDR3 loop spans 13 amino acids. Germline V gene sequence: CDR1 SGHTA, CDR2 FQGNSA. CDR3 amino acids: CASSLELTDTQYF. The CDR3 bases are TGTGCCAGCAGCTTAGAGCTCACAGATACGCAGTATTTT.

This clonotype was counted only a few times. Here the CDR3 DNA reads TGTGCCAGCAGTACCCAGGGGGCTAGTGGCTACACCTTC. It is translated as CASSTQGASGYTF. The chain couples TRBV12-3 or TRBV12-4 to TRBJ1-2; TRBD1 aligns across 8 bases. CDR3 length: 13 residues. With 5 bases clipped from V and 7 bases from J, the junction kept 6 bases outside the gene matches.

This chain links TRBV7-2 with TRBJ2-2; D gene unclear. The CDR3 covers 15 residues. Germline CDR1 reads SGHTA; CDR2 reads FQGNSA. The V end lost 4 bases, the J end lost 4 bases, and 13 bases lay between the germline ends. CDR3 amino acids: CASSSPETGTGELFF. The CDR3 DNA follows: TGTGCCAGCAGCTCGCCGGAGACGGGCACCGGGGAGCTGTTTTTT. The variable domain in full, completed from reference TRBV7-2 and TRBJ2-2, reads GAGVSQSPSNKVTEKGKDVELRCDPISGHTALYWYRQSLGQGLEFLIYFQGNSAPDKSGLPSDRFSAERTGGSVSTLTIQRTQQEDSAVYLCASSSPETGTGELFFGEGSRLTVL.

The rearrangement uses TRBV27 and TRBJ2-5, with no clear D. Trimming removed 5 bases at V and 5 bases at J, with 15 bases between. Germline V gives CDR1 MNHEY, CDR2 SMNVEV (reference sequence). The CDR3 runs 14 residues. CDR3 loop: CASSDPEIRETQYF. In nucleotides, the CDR3 is TGTGCCAGCAGTGACCCCGAGATAAGGGAGACCCAGTACTTC.

This clonotype was recorded only once. V and J are TRBV19 and TRBJ1-5, with 8 bases that match TRBD1. From germline, CDR1 is LNHDA and CDR2 SQIVND (reference sequence). Trimming removed 5 bases from V and 0 bases from J; junction bases left unmatched: 12. This CDR3 region has 18 residues. Here the CDR3 DNA reads TGTGCCAGTAGTTTCACGGGACAGGCATTTCATAGCAATCAGCCCCAGCATTTT. Protein: CASSFTGQAFHSNQPQHF.

The chain recombines TRBV7-9 with TRBJ1-5, with TRBD1 matching over 9 bases. Looked up from germline, CDR1 is SEHNR and CDR2 is FQNEAQ (reference sequence). The CDR3 extends over 17 amino acids. Trimming cost V 0 bases and J 4 bases; bases outside gene matches: 7. The CDR3 sequence: CASSLATGTGWNQPQHF. CDR3 bases: TGTGCCAGCAGCTTAGCCACCGGGACAGGGTGGAATCAGCCCCAGCATTTT.

The chain recombines TRBV12-3 or TRBV12-4 with TRBJ2-3; tentative D call: TRBD1 (7 bases). Trimming stripped 5 bases from V and 2 bases from J, with 17 bases between. The CDR3 is 16 amino acids. CDR3 in DNA: TGTGCCAGCAGTCCGCGCGGAGGGGGCCACACAGATACGCAGTATTTT. Amino acids: CASSPRGGGHTDTQYF.

The V gene is TRBV7-2, the J gene TRBJ1-5; 8 bases line up with TRBD1. V shed 5 bases and J 3 bases; nucleotides not matched to a gene: 9. CDR1 is SGHTA, CDR2 FQGNSA, per germline. The CDR3 has 16 residues. The CDR3 region has the DNA TGTGCCAGCAGCCCAGGGGGCGCGAGGGCCAATCAGCCCCAGCATTTT. Amino acid sequence: CASSPGGARANQPQHF. The variable domain in full, completed from reference TRBV7-2 and TRBJ1-5, reads GAGVSQSPSNKVTEKGKDVELRCDPISGHTALYWYRQSLGQGLEFLIYFQGNSAPDKSGLPSDRFSAERTGGSVSTLTIQRTQQEDSAVYLCASSPGGARANQPQHFGDGTRLSIL.

V is TRBV12-3 or TRBV12-4 and J is TRBJ2-1, with 12 bases fitting TRBD2. Trimming removed 7 bases from V and 9 bases from J; junction bases left unmatched: 10. The CDR3 length is 15 residues. The CDR3 is CASTPDRGLAGEQFF. The CDR3 nucleotides read TGTGCCAGCACCCCAGACAGGGGACTAGCGGGTGAGCAGTTCTTC.

This clonotype has a handful of counts. This sequence joins TRBV7-2 and TRBJ2-1; tentative D call: TRBD2 (5 bases). This CDR3 contains 15 residues. Trimming took 5 bases from V and 3 from J, leaving 14 bases between them. Germline CDR1 is SGHTA and CDR2 is FQGNSA. The CDR3 DNA follows: TGTGCCAGCAGCCCTATCGGGGTTAGCTACAATGAGCAGTTCTTC. Translating gives CASSPIGVSYNEQFF. The full variable domain, rest sourced from reference TRBV7-2 and TRBJ2-1, is GAGVSQSPSNKVTEKGKDVELRCDPISGHTALYWYRQSLGQGLEFLIYFQGNSAPDKSGLPSDRFSAERTGGSVSTLTIQRTQQEDSAVYLCASSPIGVSYNEQFFGPGTRLTVL.